The source of this T cell receptor beta chain is a study of T cells after yellow fever vaccination. At the level of the study: The fractions with low cell numbers were processed using SMART-Seq v4 Ultra Low Input. Overall study results and limits: Reappearance after the booster was seen for most primary-vaccination clones, at 95% to 97% CD4 and 88% CD8. Researchers report a weaker secondary response that nonetheless peaked faster, day 5 versus 15.

There are 12 residues in the CDR3. Looked up from germline, CDR1 is MNHEY and CDR2 is SMNVEV (reference sequence). Deletions cut 5 bases from V and 3 bases from J, with 8 bases between. Ten or more counts support this clonotype. Its antigen is as yet unknown. One entry per CDR3 protein results from TCRdb running MiXCR on the 5' RACE reads. The sample has about 110,000 distinct CDR3 sequences, 8.4% seen once. This receptor was identified in a man aged 30 to 39 who received the YFV17D yellow fever vaccine. The starting material was CD8+ T cells sorted from PBMCs, obtained 45 days after the yellow fever booster vaccination. The chain links TRBV27 to TRBJ2-7, with D possibly matching TRBD1 (5 bases). The CDR3 loop is CASSITGYEQYF. The DNA for the CDR3 is TGTGCCAGCAGTATCACAGGCTACGAGCAGTACTTC.